This T cell receptor (beta chain) emerged from a study of human T cells and chemical hapten exposure. TCRdb re-derived calls from the RACE reads in MiXCR, one entry per CDR3 protein. The sample consists of 85,000 to 95,000 distinct CDR3 sequences, approximately 10% of them appearing once. Germline V gives CDR1 MNHEY, CDR2 SVGAGI. The CDR3 covers 16 residues. Trimming removed 2 bases at V and 0 bases at J, with 12 bases between. This clonotype was seen only a few times. Time point defined: patch test 2, 6 weeks after DPC sensitization. Treatment meaning: therapeutic diphenylcyclopropenone sensitization with weekly scalp DPC.

The receptor was isolated from a man in his forties or fifties with alopecia areata. Some clones in this sample may be carry-over from other donors' samples. The material sequenced was whole blood, taken in connection with sensitization to the hapten diphenylcyclopropenone (DPC). This chain connects TRBV6-5 to TRBJ2-3; TRBD2 is a possible D gene (5 bases). CDR3 amino acids: CASSYVGGYSTDTQYF. CDR3 nucleotides: TGTGCCAGCAGTTACGTTGGCGGGTATAGCACAGATACGCAGTATTTT.